The T cell receptor beta chain described here comes from a study of blood T cell repertoires in COVID-19 (TCRdb year 2020). Study-level background: Samples from collaborators originated in the United States, Italy and Spain and spanned both the acute and convalescent phases of COVID-19. Samples came from the ongoing ImmuneRACE study (first 160 participants) plus 1,254 subjects from 6 global collaborators. The dataset comprised deeply sampled blood TCRbeta repertoires from subjects exposed to, actively infected with, or recovered from COVID-19. Where HLA class I and class II types were available, the types were taken from metadata supplied by the sample provider, not from assay-based typing. The repertoires were released in a freely available public database meant as a resource for research on the immune response to SARS-CoV-2. The material from the prospective study consisted of cDNA or gDNA derived from T cells, B-cell-depleted T cells, or PBMCs. Sample metadata almost always included a de-identified subject ID, COVID-19 status, age in years and sex. The investigation overall reported the following: The quantity of clinical and demographic metadata differed by source and by participant and was supplied without curation.

V is clipped by 5 bases and J by 5 bases, and the sequence between their germline boundaries is 31 bases long. In the germline V gene (reference sequence), CDR1 corresponds to SEHNR and CDR2 to FQNEAQ. Including the terminal cysteine and phenylalanine, the CDR3 comprises 19 residues. Of the read, only the CDR3 DNA is kept; its 57 bases are in frame from base 1. At one collaborating source in Seattle, patients were enrolled during active infection and were followed longitudinally through the course of disease. Each collaborating institution followed its own protocols to collect whole blood in K2EDTA tubes. For TCRbeta analysis, collaborators shipped samples as frozen whole blood, isolated PBMCs, or DNA extracted from either of those sample types. TCRbeta CDR3 regions were amplified from genomic DNA by means of the immunoSEQ Assay, a bias-controlled multiplex PCR. The authors processed their data as follows. The number of nucleated cells in each sample was estimated from the amplification of reference gene primers within the assay. To quantify the absolute abundance of each unique TCRbeta CDR3 rearrangement, sequence reads were collapsed and filtered. Productive Simpson clonality was computed per sample as the square root of Simpson's diversity index over productive rearrangements. Imported from immuneACCESS, the table was reduced by TCRdb to in-frame sequences with V and J called. These copies leave out some clones; in studies compared against another copy, an unresolved V gene accounts for under half, and the cause of the remainder is not known. Clonal size and the V and J genes are those of that table, whereas D and trimming came from the DNA. The table for this sample lists just over 250,000 clones; 75% to 95% of them were counted only once. The top ten clones comprise around 2.5% of the sample.

Worth noting for this clone: Its binding antigen is unknown. No qualities accompany the bases; no much larger clone lies one base away.

This receptor was identified in a person aged 18 to 29 with COVID-19, enrolled during active disease. Sequencing input: peripheral blood. The rearranged chain carries TRBV7-9 and TRBJ2-7; confidence is insufficient to name the D gene. The CDR3 in this case is CASSPSPIIVGRRSDEQYF. The DNA reads as follows: TGTGCCAGCAGCCCATCGCCTATAATAGTAGGAAGGCGAAGCGACGAGCAGTACTTC.